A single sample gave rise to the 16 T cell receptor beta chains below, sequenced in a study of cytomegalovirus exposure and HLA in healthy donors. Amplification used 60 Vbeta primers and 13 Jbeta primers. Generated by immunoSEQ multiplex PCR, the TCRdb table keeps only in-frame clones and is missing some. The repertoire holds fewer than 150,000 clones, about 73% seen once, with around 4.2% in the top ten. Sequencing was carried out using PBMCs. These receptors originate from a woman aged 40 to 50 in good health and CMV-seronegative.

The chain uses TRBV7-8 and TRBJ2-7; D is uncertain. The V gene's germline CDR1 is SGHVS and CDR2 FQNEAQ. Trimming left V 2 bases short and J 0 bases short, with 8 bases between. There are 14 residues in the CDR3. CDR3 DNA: TGTGCCAGCAGCTTAACTTCTAGCTCCTACGAGCAGTACTTC. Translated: CASSLTSSSYEQYF.

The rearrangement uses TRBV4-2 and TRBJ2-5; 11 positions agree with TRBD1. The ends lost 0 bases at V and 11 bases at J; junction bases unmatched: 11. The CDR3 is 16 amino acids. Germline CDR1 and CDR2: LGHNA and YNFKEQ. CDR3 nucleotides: TGTGCCAGCAGCCAAGATCCGGGACAGGGGGTTGAGGAGCAGTACTTC. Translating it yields CASSQDPGQGVEEQYF.

CDR3 in DNA: TGTGCCAGCAGCCGGGACAACTTGAACACTGAAGCTTTCTTT. Its protein product is CASSRDNLNTEAFF. The chain combines TRBV6-6 with TRBJ1-1; D is perhaps TRBD1 (6 bases). V shed 6 bases and J shed 0 bases, with 11 bases lying between them. Germline values: CDR1 MNHNY, CDR2 SVGAGI (reference sequence). CDR3 length: 14 amino acids.

The CDR3 DNA sequence: TGTGCCAGTAGCCAAGCCGGGCCCCAGCATTTT. Translating it yields CASSQAGPQHF. J is TRBJ1-5 and V is TRBV19; D ambiguous. The CDR3 extends over 11 amino acids. V shed 6 bases and J shed 9 bases, with 9 bases lying between them. Germline V gene sequence: CDR1 LNHDA, CDR2 SQIVND (reference sequence).

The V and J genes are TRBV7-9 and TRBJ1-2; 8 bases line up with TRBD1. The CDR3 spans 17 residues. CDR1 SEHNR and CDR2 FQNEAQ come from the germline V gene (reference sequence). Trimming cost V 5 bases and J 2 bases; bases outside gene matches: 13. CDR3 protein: CASSPGQGRVGNYGYTF. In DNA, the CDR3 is TGTGCCAGCAGCCCCGGACAGGGTCGGGTTGGAAACTATGGCTACACCTTC.

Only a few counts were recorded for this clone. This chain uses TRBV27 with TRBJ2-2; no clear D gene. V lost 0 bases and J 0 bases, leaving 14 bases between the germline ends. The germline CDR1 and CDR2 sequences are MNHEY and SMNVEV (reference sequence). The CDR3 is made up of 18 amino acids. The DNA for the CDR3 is TGTGCCAGCAGTTTATCGATTTCCCAACAACCGAACACCGGGGAGCTGTTTTTT. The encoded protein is CASSLSISQQPNTGELFF.

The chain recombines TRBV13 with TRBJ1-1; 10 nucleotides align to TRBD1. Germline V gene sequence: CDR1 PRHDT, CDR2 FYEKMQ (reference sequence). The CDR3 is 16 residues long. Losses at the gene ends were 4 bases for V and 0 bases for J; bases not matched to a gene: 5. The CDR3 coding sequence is TGTGCCAGCAGCTACGGGACAGGGGCCCTGAACACTGAAGCTTTCTTT. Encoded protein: CASSYGTGALNTEAFF.

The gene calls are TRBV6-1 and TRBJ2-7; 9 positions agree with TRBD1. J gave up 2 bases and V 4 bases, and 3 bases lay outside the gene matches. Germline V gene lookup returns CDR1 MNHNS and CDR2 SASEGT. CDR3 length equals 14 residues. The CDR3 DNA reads TGTGCCAGCAGTGTCCGGACAGGGGCCTACGAGCAGTACTTC. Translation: CASSVRTGAYEQYF.

As DNA, the CDR3 is TGCGCCAGCAGCCAAGGCGGGGGGGCCGCGGAGCCCCAGCATTTT. This sequence encodes CASSQGGGAAEPQHF. The chain carries TRBV4-3 and TRBJ1-5, with D possibly matching TRBD1 (6 bases). Looked up from germline, CDR1 is LGHNA and CDR2 is YSLEER. The germline V and J ends were trimmed by 1 base and 8 bases, with 15 bases remaining between them. The CDR3 length is 15 residues.

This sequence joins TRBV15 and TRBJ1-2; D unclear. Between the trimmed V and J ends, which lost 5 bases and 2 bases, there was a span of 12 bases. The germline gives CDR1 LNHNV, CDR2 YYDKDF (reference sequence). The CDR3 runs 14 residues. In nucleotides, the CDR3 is TGTGCCACCAGCCGCACCACAGAGAACTATGGCTACACCTTC. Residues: CATSRTTENYGYTF.

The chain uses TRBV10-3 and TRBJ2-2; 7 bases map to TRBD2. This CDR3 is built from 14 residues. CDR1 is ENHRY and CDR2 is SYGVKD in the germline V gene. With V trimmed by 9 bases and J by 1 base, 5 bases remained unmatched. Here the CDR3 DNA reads TGTGCCATTCAGCGGGAACAGAACACCGGGGAGCTGTTTTTT. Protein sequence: CAIQREQNTGELFF.

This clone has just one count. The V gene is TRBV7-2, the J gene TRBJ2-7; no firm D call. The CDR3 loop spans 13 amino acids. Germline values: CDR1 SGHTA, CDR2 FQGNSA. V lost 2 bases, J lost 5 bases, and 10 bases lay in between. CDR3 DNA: TGTGCCAGCAGCTTACCCTGGCCACACGAGCAGTACTTC. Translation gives CASSLPWPHEQYF.

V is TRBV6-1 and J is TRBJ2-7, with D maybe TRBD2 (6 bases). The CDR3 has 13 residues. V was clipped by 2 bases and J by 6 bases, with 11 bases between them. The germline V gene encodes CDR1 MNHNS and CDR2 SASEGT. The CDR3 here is CASSERLAIEQYF. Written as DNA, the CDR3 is TGTGCCAGCAGTGAACGGCTAGCGATCGAGCAGTACTTC.

The CDR3 coding sequence is TGCGCCAGCAGCTATAGACTGGATGAGCAGTTCTTC. It specifies CASSYRLDEQFF. V is TRBV5-1 and J is TRBJ2-1; D not certain. With 3 bases removed from V and 8 bases from J, the gap between germline ends came to 9 bases. Looked up from germline, CDR1 is SGHRS and CDR2 is YFSETQ. The CDR3 sequence is 12 residues long.

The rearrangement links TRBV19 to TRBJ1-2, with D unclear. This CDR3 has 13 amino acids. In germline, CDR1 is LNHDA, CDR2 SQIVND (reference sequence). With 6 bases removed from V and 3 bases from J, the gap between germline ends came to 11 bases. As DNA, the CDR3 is TGTGCCAGTAGACAATCAATCTACTATGGCTACACCTTC. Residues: CASRQSIYYGYTF.

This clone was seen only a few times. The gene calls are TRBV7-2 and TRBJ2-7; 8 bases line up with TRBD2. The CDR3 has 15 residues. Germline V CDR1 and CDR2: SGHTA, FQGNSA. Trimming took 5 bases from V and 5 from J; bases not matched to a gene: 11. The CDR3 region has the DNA TGTGCCAGCAGCGCCTCCGGGACTAGAACGGACGAGCAGTACTTC. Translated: CASSASGTRTDEQYF.